This passage covers 20 T cell receptor beta chains from one sample sequenced in a study of T cells expressing NK-cell markers. TCRdb reanalyzed the 5' RACE reads, giving one entry per CDR3 protein sequence and no DNA. Here the sample table reports 350,000 to 500,000 distinct CDR3 sequences. Sequencing input: blood T cells: a sorted CD56 or NKG2C T cell subset, CD4+ or CD8+ T cells, or bulk PBMC T cells (not recorded which). Every receptor here comes from a woman between 18 and 69 years old in good health.

This rearrangement joins TRBV20-1 to TRBJ2-3. The CDR3 totals 13 residues. The V gene's germline CDR1 is DFQATT and CDR2 SNEGSKA (reference sequence). The CDR3 spells CSASLRSPDTQYF.

The V call is TRBV4-3, the J call TRBJ1-1; TCRdb's D call, TRBD1, is unchecked because there is no DNA. In germline, CDR1 is LGHNA, CDR2 YSLEER. The CDR3 contains 16 residues. CDR3 sequence: CASSQGTANPAAEAFF.

V usage is TRBV27 and J usage is TRBJ2-3; TCRdb outputs TRBD2, but without DNA this stays unchecked. The germline V gene has CDR1 MNHEY and CDR2 SMNVEV (reference sequence). The CDR3 is made up of 17 amino acids. The CDR3 sequence is CASSLRTSGVGSDTQYF.

The V call is TRBV9, the J call TRBJ1-2; TCRdb picks TRBD1, but there is no DNA to check that call. The CDR3 length is 16 residues. Germline CDR1 and CDR2: SGDLS and YYNGEE. The CDR3 loop reads CASSEGRLRDRDGYTF.

The rearrangement links TRBV5-4 to TRBJ2-1. The CDR3 is made up of 16 amino acids. CDR1 is SGHNT and CDR2 is YYREEE in the germline V gene (reference sequence). The CDR3: CASSLNIRTDYNEQFF.

The V and J genes are TRBV25-1 and TRBJ1-4; TCRdb outputs TRBD1, but without DNA this stays unchecked. The CDR3 is 18 residues long. Germline V gives CDR1 MGHDK, CDR2 SYGVNS. This CDR3 reads CASSESTGHRLGNEKLFF.

The chain is built from TRBV13 and TRBJ2-4; the D call from TCRdb, TRBD1, cannot be confirmed without DNA. The CDR3 runs to 15 residues. CDR1 and CDR2 (germline): PRHDT, FYEKMQ (reference sequence). The CDR3: CASSLGGQGENIQYF. The variable domain in full, with the rest retrieved from reference TRBV13 and TRBJ2-4, is AAGVIQSPRHLIKEKRETATLKCYPIPRHDTVYWYQQGPGQDPQFLISFYEKMQSDKGSIPDRFSAQQFSDYHSELNMSSLELGDSALYFCASSLGGQGENIQYFGAGTRLSVL.

V is TRBV6-1 and J is TRBJ1-1; TCRdb designates TRBD1, a call that cannot be tested without DNA. Germline V gene sequence: CDR1 MNHNS, CDR2 SASEGT. This CDR3 has 15 amino acids. CDR3 sequence reads: CASLWTGSRNTEAFF.

The V and J genes are TRBV20-1 and TRBJ2-3; TCRdb indicates TRBD2, and absent DNA this call remains unverified. This CDR3 has 18 amino acids. The germline V gene has CDR1 DFQATT and CDR2 SNEGSKA (reference sequence). The CDR3 sequence: CSAAAPSGMGVGTDTQYF.

This sequence joins TRBV20-1 and TRBJ2-3; TCRdb returns TRBD2, unconfirmable since there is no DNA. The CDR3 runs 16 residues. Looked up from germline, CDR1 is DFQATT and CDR2 is SNEGSKA (reference sequence). CDR3 residues: CSARRTSGGATDTQYF.

This chain connects TRBV6-2 or TRBV6-3 to TRBJ2-2; TCRdb reports TRBD1, a call that lacks DNA to check it against. Germline CDR1 reads MNHEY; CDR2 reads SVGEGT. The CDR3 loop spans 15 amino acids. CDR3 sequence reads: CASKGGTPNTGELFF.

V and J are TRBV12-3 or TRBV12-4 and TRBJ1-1; TCRdb reports TRBD1, a call that lacks DNA to check it against. The CDR3 covers 13 residues. The CDR3 loop is CASSPLGYTEAFF.

The chain combines TRBV6-2 or TRBV6-3 with TRBJ2-7. The CDR3 runs 13 residues. Germline values: CDR1 MNHEY, CDR2 SVGEGT. The CDR3 region is CAACRTASYEQYF.

The rearrangement joins TRBV10-1 to TRBJ2-4; the TRBD1 assignment by TCRdb is unverifiable without DNA. The CDR3 covers 16 residues. The V gene's germline CDR1 is WNHNN and CDR2 SYGVQD (reference sequence). CDR3 amino acids: CASSDRGLKQGGIQYF.

The chain joins TRBV11-1 to TRBJ2-5; TCRdb's D gene call, TRBD1, goes unchecked for lack of DNA. The CDR3 is 20 residues long. CDR1 SGHAT and CDR2 FQDESV come from the germline V gene (reference sequence). CDR3 in amino acids: CASSLGLTTAGTRSWETQYF.

This CDR3 is CASSSWAGGDPYEQYF. The J gene is TRBJ2-7, the V gene TRBV6-5; no DNA is available, so the TRBD1 call from TCRdb remains unchecked. The CDR3 has 16 amino acids. From germline, CDR1 is MNHEY and CDR2 SVGAGI.

The V gene is TRBV3-1, the J gene TRBJ1-6. CDR1 is LGHDT and CDR2 is YNNKEL in the germline V gene (reference sequence). The CDR3 spans 17 residues. The CDR3 sequence is CASSQDSQSSYNSPLHF.

This chain connects TRBV6-1 to TRBJ2-3; TCRdb proposes TRBD2, but this gene call is untestable without DNA. The CDR3 covers 15 residues. The V gene's germline CDR1 is MNHNS and CDR2 SASEGT. CDR3 residues: CASSPAVRPTDTQYF.

V gene TRBV6-5 combines with J gene TRBJ1-6; TCRdb's D call, TRBD1, is unchecked because there is no DNA. Germline V gene data show CDR1 as MNHEY and CDR2 as SVGAGI. This CDR3 contains 16 residues. The CDR3 region is CASRPPRTGALSPLHF.

The chain employs TRBV15 and TRBJ2-3. The CDR3 consists of 14 residues. CDR1 and CDR2 from the germline V gene are LNHNV and YYDKDF (reference sequence). The CDR3: CATSRHALPHTQYF.